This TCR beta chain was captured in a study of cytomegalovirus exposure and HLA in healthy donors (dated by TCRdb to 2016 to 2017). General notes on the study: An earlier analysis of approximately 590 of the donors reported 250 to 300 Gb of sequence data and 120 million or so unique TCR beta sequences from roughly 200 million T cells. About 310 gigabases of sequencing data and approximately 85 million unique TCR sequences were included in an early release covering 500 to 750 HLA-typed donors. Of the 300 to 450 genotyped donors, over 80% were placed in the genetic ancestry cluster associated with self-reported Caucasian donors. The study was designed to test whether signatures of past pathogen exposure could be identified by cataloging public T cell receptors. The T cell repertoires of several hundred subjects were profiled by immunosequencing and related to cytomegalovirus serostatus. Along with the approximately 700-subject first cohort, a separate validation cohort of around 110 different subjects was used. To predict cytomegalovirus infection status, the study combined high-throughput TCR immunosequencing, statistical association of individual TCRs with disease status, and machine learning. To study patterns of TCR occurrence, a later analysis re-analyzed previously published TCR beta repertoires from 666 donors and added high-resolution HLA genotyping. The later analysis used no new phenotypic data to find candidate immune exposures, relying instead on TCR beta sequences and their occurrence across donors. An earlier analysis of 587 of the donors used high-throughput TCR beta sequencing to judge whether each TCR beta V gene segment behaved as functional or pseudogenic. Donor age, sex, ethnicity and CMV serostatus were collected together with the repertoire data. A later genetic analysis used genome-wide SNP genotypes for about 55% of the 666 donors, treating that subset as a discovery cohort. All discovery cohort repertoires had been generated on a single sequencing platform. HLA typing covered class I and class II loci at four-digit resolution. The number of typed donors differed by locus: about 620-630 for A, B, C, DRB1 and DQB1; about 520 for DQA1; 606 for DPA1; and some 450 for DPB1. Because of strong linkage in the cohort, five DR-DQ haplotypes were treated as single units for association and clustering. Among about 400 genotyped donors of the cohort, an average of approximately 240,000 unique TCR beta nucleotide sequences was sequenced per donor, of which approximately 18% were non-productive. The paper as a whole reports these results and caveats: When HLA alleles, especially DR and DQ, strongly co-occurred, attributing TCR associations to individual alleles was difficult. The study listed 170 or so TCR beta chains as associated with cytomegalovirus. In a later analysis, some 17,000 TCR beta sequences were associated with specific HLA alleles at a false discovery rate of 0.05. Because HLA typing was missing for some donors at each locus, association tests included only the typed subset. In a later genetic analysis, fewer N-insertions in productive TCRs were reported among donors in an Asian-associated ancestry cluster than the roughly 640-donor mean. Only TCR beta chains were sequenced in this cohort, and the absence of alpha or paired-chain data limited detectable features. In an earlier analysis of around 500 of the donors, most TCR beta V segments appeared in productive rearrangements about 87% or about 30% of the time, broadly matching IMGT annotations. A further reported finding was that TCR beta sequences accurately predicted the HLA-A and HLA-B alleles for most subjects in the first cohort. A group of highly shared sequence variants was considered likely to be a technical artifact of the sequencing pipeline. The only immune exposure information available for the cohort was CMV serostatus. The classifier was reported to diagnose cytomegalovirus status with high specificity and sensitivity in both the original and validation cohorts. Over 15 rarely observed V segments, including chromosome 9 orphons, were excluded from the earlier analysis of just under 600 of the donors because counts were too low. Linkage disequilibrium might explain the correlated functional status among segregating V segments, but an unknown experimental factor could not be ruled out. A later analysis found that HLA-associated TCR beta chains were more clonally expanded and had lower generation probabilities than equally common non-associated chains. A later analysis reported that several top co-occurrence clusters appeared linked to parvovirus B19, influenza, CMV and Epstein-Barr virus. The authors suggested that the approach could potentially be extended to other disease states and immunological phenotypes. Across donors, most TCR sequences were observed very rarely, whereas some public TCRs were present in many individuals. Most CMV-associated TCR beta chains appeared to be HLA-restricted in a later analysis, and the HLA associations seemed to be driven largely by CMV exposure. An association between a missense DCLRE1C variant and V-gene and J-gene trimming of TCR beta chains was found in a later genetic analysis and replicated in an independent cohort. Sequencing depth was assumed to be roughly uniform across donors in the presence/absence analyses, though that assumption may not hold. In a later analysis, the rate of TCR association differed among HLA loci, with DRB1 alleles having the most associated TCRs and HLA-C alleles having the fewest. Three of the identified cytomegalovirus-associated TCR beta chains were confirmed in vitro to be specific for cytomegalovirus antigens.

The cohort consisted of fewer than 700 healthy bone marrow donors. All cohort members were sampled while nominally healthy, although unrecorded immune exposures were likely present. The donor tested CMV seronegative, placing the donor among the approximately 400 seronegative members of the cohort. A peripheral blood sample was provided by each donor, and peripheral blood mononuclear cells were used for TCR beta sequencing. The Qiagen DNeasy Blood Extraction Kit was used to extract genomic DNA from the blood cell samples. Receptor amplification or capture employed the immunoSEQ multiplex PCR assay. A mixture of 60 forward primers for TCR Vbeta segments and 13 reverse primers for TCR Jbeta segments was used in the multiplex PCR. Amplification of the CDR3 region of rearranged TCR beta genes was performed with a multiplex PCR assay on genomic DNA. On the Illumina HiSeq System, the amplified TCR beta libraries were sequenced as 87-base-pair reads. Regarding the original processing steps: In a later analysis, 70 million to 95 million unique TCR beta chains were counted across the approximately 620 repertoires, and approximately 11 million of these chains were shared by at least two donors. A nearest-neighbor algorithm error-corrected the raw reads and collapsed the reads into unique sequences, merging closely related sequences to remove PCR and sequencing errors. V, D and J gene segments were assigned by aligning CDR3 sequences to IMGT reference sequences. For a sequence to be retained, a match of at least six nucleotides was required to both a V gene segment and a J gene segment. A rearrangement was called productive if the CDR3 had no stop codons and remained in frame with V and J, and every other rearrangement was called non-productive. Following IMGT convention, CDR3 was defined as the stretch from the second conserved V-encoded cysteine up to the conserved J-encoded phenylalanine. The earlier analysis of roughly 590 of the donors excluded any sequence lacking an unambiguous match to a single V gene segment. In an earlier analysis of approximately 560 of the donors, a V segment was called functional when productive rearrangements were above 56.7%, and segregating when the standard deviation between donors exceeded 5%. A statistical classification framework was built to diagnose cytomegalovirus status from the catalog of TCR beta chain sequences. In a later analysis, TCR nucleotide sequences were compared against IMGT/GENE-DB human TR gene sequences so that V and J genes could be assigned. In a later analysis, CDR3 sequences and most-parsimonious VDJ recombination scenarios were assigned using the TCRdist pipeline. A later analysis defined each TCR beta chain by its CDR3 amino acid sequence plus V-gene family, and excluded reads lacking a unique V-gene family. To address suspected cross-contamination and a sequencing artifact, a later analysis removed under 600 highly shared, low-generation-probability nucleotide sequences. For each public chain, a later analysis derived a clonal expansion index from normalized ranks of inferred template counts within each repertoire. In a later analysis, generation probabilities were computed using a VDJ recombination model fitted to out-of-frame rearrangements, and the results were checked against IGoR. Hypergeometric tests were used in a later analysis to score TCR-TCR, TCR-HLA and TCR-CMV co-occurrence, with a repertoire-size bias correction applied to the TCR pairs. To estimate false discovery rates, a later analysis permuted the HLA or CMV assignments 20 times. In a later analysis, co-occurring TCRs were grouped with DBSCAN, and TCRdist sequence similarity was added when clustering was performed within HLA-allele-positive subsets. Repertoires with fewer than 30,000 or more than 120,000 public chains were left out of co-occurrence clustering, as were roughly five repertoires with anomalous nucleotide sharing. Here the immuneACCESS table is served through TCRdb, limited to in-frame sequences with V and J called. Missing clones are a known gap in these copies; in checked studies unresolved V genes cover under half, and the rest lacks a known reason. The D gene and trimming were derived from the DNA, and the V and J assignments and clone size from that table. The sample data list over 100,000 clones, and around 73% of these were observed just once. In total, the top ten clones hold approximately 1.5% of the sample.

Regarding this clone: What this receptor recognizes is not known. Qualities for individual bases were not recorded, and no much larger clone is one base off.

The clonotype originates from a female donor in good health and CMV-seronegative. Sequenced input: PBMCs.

The DNA is TGTGCCAGCAGCGTCGACAGGGAAACTGAAGCTTTCTTT. This gives the protein CASSVDRETEAFF. This sequence uses TRBV7-8 and TRBJ1-1, with TRBD1 identical over 7 junction bases. Ends trimmed: V by 5 bases, J by 5 bases; bases unmatched to a gene: 5. Counted from cysteine to phenylalanine, this CDR3 has 13 amino acids. Only the CDR3 DNA is retained, 39 bases long and in frame from the first base. Taken from the germline V gene, the CDR1 and CDR2 loops are SGHVS and FQNEAQ.